This TCR beta chain was captured in a study of response to subunit inactivated influenza vaccine. The study, taken as a whole, reports: With each seasonal influenza vaccination, the authors suggested, few new T cells are recruited.

TCRdb itself ran the RT-PCR reads through MiXCR, one entry per CDR3 protein. The sample records 650,000 to 700,000 distinct CDR3 sequences, 15% to 18% being singletons. This clonotype has only a few counts. Its antigen is as yet unknown. V was trimmed by 7 bases and J by 8 bases, leaving 20 bases between them. CDR3 length: 14 residues. Sequencing used PBMCs from blood, obtained 11 to 12 days after vaccination. The chain is built from TRBV12-3 or TRBV12-4 and TRBJ2-5, with D tentatively TRBD1 (6 bases). This clonotype was sampled from a middle-aged man who received an inactivated influenza vaccine. The DNA for the CDR3 is TGTGCCAGCACCCTATCCGGGACACCGCATACCCAGTACTTC. It translates to CASTLSGTPHTQYF.